This record concerns one T cell receptor beta chain sequence. Data came from immunoSEQ multiplex PCR; TCRdb stores just in-frame clones and leaves some out. The table shows roughly 80,000 clones, with about 94% occurring only once. CDR1 and CDR2 (germline): LNHDA, SQIVND (reference sequence). With 3 bases removed from V and 7 bases from J, the gap between germline ends came to 13 bases. This CDR3 has 13 amino acids. The record originates from a study of technical replicates of blood from several donors. This TCR derives from a human donor in good health. Material: T cells isolated from PBMCs. The rearrangement uses TRBV19 and TRBJ2-7; D remains ambiguous. The CDR3 here is CASSMEFGLEQYF. Here the CDR3 DNA reads TGTGCCAGTAGTATGGAGTTCGGGTTAGAGCAGTACTTC.